This TCR beta chain was sequenced during a study of Tregs in tolerant kidney transplant recipients. TCRdb keeps only in-frame clones here, not all; method: immunoSEQ multiplex PCR. The sample has 80,000 to 90,000 clones; roughly nine tenths are singletons. Trimming shortened V by 1 base and J by 0 bases, and 12 bases separated the two germline ends. This CDR3 spans 17 amino acids. Germline assignment: CDR1 SEHNR and CDR2 FQNEAQ (reference sequence). The chain is built from TRBV7-9 and TRBJ2-2, with D possibly being TRBD2 (6 bases). The sample was CD8+ T cells from blood. The origin of this receptor is a human donor in good health. The CDR3 DNA is TGTGCCAGCAGCTTAGAGATGGGACTCACGAACACCGGGGAGCTGTTTTTT. Amino acids: CASSLEMGLTNTGELFF.